This T cell receptor beta chain was identified in a study of T cell responses to AZD1222 COVID-19 vaccine. Overall study results and limits: White British ancestry dominated among donors, who included more females, and clonal diversity was possibly underestimated. Spike-specific TCR breadth and depth grew following two AZD1222 doses. Just a handful of AZD1222 recipients were seropositive at baseline.

Deletions cut 5 bases from V and 5 bases from J, with 7 bases between. The CDR3 extends over 12 amino acids. Concerning this clone itself: Its antigen is still unknown. Additional DNA sequences in this sample encode the identical CDR3.

The protocol was immunoSEQ multiplex PCR, while the TCRdb copy is restricted to in-frame clones and leaves out a portion. The sample lists approximately 190,000 clones, more than 80% occurring once. This chain uses TRBV12-3 or TRBV12-4 with TRBJ1-5, with TRBD1 as a possible D gene (5 bases). The source material was peripheral blood, sampled 28 days after the second dose of the MenACWY control vaccine. This TCR came from an adult who received the MenACWY meningococcal vaccine as a control. In DNA form, the CDR3 reads TGTGCCAGCAGTCTAGGGGATCAGCCCCAGCATTTT. Protein product: CASSLGDQPQHF.